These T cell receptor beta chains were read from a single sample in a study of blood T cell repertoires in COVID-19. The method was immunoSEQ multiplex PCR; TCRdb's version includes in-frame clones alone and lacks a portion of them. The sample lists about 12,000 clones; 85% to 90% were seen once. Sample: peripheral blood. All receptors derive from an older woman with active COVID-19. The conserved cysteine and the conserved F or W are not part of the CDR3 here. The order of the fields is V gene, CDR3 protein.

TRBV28	ASSLIPGAEAF
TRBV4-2	ASSHQAGTGELF
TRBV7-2	ASSLLQGAGEAF
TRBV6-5	ASSPTDTTQY
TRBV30	AWRIPHGLSEAF
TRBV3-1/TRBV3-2	ASSQDLGVGQPQH
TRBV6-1	ASSDLTGLAGGADTQY
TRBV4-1	ASSQGVSGRFMETQY
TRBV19	ASSIKGQGATEAF
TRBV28	ATLTSGGNSTDTQY
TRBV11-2	ASSLWGEAF
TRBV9	ASSVVDDVHSGNTIY
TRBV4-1	ASSQDGGVSYNEQF
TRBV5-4	ASSRGATREADTQY
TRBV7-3	ASSPGLDTDTQY
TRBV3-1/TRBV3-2	ASSYNDRGQF
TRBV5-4	ASSFGETQY
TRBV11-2	ASSLIVGGRAYNEQF
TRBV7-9	ASSQRDTGGSNEQF
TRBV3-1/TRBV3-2	ASSQGSVRITDTQY
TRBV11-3	ASSSTSGNYEQY
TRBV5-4	ASSSRTSGYYNEQF
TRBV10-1	ASSERQGQTEAF
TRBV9	ASSVGGGRTGRTGELF
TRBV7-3	ASSTTGGDYGYT
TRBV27	ASKERWLAGVGSYNEQF
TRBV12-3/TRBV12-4	ASRRSSGNTIY
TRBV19	ASSIETGGIGEQF
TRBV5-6	ASSPTTSLHNEQF
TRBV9	ASSPTNTQY
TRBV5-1	ASSLVPPTGANYGYT
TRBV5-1	ASSLLTGAEAF
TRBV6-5	ASSYSRDRGLPEAF
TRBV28	ASSPPGLAERSY
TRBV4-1	ASSQHNLNLREGRPITYEQY
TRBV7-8	ASNPGRPGQTSGNTIY
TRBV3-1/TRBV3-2	ASSPHRIDTEAF
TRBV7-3	ASSPGTGNPSYGYT
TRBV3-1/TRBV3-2	ASSQETSGSDEQY
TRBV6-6	ASSFTGGPQETQY
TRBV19	ASSPDRGGGYT